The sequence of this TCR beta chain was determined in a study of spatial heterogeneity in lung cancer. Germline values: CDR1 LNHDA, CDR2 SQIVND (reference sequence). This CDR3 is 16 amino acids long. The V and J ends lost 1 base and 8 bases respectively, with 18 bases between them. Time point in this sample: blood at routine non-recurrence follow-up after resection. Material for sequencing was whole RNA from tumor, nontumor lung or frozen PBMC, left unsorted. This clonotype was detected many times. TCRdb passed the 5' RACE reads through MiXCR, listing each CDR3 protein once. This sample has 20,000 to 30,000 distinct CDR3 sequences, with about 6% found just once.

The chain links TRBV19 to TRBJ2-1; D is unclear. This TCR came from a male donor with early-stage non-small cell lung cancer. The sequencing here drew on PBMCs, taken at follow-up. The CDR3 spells CASSIATAARGDEQFF. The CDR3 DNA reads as TGTGCCAGTAGTATAGCGACGGCGGCTCGTGGGGATGAGCAGTTCTTC.